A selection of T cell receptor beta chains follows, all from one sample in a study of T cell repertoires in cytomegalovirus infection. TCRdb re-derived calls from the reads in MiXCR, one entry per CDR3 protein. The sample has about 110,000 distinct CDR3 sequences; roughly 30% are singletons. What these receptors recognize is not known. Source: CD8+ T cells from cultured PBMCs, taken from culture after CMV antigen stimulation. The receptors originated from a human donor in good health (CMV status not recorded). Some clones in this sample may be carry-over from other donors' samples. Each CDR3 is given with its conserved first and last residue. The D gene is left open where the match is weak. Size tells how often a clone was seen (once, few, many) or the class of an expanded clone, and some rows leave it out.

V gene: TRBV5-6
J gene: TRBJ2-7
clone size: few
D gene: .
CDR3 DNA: TGTGCCAGCAGCTTGGGGGCAGGGGTCGAGCAGTACTTC
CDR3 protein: CASSLGAGVEQYF

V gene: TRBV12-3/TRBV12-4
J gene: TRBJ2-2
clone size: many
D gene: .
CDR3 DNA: TGTGCCAGCACCCACACCGGGGAGCTGTTTTTT
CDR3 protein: CASTHTGELFF

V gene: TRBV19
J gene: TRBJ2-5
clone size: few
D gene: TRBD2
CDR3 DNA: TGTGCCAGCAGGAGGGCGAGCGGGGCCGGGGAGACCCAGTACTTC
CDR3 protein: CASRRASGAGETQYF

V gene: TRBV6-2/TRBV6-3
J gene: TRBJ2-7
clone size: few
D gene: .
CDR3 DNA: TGTGCCAGCAGTGACATAAAGATGTTCGAGCAGTACTTC
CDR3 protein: CASSDIKMFEQYF

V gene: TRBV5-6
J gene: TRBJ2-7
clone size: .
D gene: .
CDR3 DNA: TGTGCCAGCAGCTTGAGGGCACGGAACCTCTACGAGCAGTACTTC
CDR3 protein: CASSLRARNLYEQYF

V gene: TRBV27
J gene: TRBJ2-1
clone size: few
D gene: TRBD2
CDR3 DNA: TGTGCCAGCAGTCACGCGGGGGTAGAGGTGCAGTTCTTC
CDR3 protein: CASSHAGVEVQFF

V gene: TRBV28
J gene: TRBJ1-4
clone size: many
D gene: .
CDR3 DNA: TGTGCCAGCAGTCCCTCTCGAGTTAGTTATGAAAAACTGTTTTTT
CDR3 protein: CASSPSRVSYEKLFF

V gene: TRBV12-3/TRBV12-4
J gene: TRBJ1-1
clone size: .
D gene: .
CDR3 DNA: TGTGCCAGCAGCCCCCGCGGATTAGGCGCTTTCTTT
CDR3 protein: CASSPRGLGAFF

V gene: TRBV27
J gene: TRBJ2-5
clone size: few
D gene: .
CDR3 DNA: TGTGCCAGCAGCTCCGCCATGGGGACCCAGTACTTC
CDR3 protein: CASSSAMGTQYF

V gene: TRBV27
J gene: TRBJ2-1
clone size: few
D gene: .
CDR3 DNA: TGTGCCAGCAGGGCGGACGGGTACAATGAGCAGTTCTTC
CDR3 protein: CASRADGYNEQFF

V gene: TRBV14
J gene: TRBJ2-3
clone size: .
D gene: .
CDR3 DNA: TGTGCCAGCAGCCACGTAAGCACAGATACGCAGTATTTT
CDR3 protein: CASSHVSTDTQYF

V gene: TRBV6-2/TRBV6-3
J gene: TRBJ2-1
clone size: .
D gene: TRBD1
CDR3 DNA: TGTGCCAGCAAGGCAGGACAGGGGGCCTACAATGAGCAGTTCTTC
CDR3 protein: CASKAGQGAYNEQFF

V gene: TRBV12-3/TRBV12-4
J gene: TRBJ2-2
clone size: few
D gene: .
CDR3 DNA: TGTGCCAGCAGTTTATTTCCCAGGGACACCGGGGAGCTGTTTTTT
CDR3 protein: CASSLFPRDTGELFF

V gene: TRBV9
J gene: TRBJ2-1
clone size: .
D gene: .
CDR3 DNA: TGTGCCAGCAGCGTGGGGGCTAGCAGCTCCTACAATGAGCAGTTCTTC
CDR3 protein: CASSVGASSSYNEQFF

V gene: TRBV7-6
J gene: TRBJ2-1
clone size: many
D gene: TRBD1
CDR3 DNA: TGTGCCAGCAGTCCTACGAGGGGGCTACTGACCTACAATGAGCAGTTCTTC
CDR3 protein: CASSPTRGLLTYNEQFF

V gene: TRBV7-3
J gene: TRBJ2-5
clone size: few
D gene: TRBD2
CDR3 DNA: TGTGCCAGCAGCTTAGGCGGGGGAAATCAAGAGACCCAGTACTTC
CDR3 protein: CASSLGGGNQETQYF

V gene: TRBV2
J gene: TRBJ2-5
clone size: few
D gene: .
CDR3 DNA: TGTGCCAGCAGTGAAAGGGAAAGCGAGACCCAGTACTTC
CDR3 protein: CASSERESETQYF

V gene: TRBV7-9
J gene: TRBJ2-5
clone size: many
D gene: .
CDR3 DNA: TGTGCCAGCAGCTTATTCAGCGGCGAAGAGACCCAGTACTTC
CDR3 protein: CASSLFSGEETQYF

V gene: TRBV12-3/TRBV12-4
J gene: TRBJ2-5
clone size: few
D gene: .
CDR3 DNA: TGTGCCAGCAGCATAGATGAGGAGACCCAGTACTTC
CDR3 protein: CASSIDEETQYF

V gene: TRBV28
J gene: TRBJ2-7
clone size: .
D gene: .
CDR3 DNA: TGTGCCAGCAGCCCACCGGGCGAGAGCCCCTACGAGCAGTACTTC
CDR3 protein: CASSPPGESPYEQYF

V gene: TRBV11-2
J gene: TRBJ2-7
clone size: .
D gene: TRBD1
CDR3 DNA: TGTGCCAGCAGCTTAGATAGGACAGGGGGTTTGTACTTC
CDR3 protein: CASSLDRTGGLYF

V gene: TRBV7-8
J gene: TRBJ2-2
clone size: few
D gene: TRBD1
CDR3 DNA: TGTGCCAGCAGCTTAGGGCGGACAGGGGGTTGGACCGGGGAGCTGTTTTTT
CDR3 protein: CASSLGRTGGWTGELFF

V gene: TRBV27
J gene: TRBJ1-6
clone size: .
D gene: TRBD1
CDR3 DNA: TGTGCCAGCAGTTTATCACCCCCCGACAGGGCCTACCCCAATTCACCCCTCCACTTT
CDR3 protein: CASSLSPPDRAYPNSPLHF

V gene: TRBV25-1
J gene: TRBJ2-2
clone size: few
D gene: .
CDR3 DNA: TGTGCCAGCAGTGACACGAACACCGGGGAGCTGTTTTTT
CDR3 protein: CASSDTNTGELFF

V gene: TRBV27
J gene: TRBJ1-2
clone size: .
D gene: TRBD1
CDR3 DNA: TGTGCCAGCAGTTTGGACAGGGGAGAGACTAACTATGGCTACACCTTC
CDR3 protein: CASSLDRGETNYGYTF

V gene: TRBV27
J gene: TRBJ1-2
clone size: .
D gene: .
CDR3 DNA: TGTGCCAGCGCCGGGCTGGGTGGCAACTATGGCTACACCTTC
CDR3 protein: CASAGLGGNYGYTF

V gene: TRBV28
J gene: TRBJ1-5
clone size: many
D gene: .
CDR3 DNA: TGTGCCAGCAGTCACCGGACAGCGAGCAATCAGCCCCAGCATTTT
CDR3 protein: CASSHRTASNQPQHF

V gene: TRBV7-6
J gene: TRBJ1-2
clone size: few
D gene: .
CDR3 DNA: TGTGCCAGCAGCTCTCTGGGGGATCAGCCCTATGGCTACACCTTC
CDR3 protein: CASSSLGDQPYGYTF

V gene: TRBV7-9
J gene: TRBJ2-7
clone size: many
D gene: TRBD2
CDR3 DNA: TGTGCCAGCAGCTTGGGAGGGTCCGAGCAGTACTTC
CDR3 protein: CASSLGGSEQYF

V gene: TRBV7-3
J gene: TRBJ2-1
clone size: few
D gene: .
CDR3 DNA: TGTGCCAGCAGCTTAGGTGCGGACAATGAGCAGTTCTTC
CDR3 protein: CASSLGADNEQFF

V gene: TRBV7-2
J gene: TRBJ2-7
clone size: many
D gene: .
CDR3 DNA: TGTGCCAGCAGCTTAGGGACTACTACCTACGAGCAGTACTTC
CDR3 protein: CASSLGTTTYEQYF

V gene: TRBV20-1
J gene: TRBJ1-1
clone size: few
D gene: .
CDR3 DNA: TGCAGTGCTACTTCTAAAGAGGGGAACACTGAAGCTTTCTTT
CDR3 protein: CSATSKEGNTEAFF

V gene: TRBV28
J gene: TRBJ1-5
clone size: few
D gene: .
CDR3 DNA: TGTGCCAGCAGTCCATTCAATCAGCCCCAGCATTTT
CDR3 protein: CASSPFNQPQHF

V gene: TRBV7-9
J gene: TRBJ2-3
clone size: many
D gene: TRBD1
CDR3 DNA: TGTGCCAGCAGCTTAACCGACAGGGTACCAGCAGATACGCAGTATTTT
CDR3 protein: CASSLTDRVPADTQYF

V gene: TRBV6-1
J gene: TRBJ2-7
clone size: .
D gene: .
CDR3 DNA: TGTGCCAGCAGTTATGCCCCCGGCGGCTACGAGCAGTACTTC
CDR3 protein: CASSYAPGGYEQYF

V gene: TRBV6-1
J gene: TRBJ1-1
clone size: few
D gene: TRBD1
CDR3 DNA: TGTGCCAGCAGAGGCCTGGGACAGACGAACACTGAAGCTTTCTTT
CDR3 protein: CASRGLGQTNTEAFF

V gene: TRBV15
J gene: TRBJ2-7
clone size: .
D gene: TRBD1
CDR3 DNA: TGTGCCACCGGCCGGGACAGGGGGCACGAGCAGTACTTC
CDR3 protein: CATGRDRGHEQYF

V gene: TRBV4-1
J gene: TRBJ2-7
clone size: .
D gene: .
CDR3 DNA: TGCGCCAGCAGCCCGACCCTTCTTACTAACTACGAGCAGTACTTC
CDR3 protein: CASSPTLLTNYEQYF

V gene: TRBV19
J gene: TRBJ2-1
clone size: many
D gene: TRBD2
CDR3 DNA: TGTGCCACAACGGTCGGGGGGTCCTACAATGAGCAGTTCTTC
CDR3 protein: CATTVGGSYNEQFF

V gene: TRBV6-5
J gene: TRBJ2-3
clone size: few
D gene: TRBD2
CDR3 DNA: TGTGCCAGCTCGCCCTTTGGCGGGGGGTCCACAGATACGCAGTATTTT
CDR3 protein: CASSPFGGGSTDTQYF

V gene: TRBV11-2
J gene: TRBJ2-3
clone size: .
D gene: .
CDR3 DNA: TGTGCCAGCAGCTTAGCGGGGGGCTTAACGACAGATACGCAGTATTTT
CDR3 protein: CASSLAGGLTTDTQYF